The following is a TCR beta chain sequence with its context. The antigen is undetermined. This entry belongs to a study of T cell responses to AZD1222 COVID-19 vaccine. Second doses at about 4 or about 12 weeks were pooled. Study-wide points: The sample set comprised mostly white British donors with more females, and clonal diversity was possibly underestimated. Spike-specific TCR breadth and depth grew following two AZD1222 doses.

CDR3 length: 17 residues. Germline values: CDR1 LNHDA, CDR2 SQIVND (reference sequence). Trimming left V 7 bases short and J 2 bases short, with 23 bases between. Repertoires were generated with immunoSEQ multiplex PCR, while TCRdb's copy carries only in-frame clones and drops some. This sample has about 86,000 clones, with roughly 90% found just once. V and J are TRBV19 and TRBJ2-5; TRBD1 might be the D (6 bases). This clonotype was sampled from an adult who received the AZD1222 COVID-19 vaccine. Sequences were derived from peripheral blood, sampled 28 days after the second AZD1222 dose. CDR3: CASTSLTGVGGQETQYF. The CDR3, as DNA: TGTGCCAGTACCTCTCTTACCGGGGTAGGGGGACAAGAGACCCAGTACTTC.